These 32 T cell receptor beta chains originate from one sample sequenced in a study of blood T cell repertoires in COVID-19. Some clones are missing from TCRdb's copy, which holds only in-frame ones; the method was immunoSEQ multiplex PCR. The table includes around 150,000 clones, approximately 80% detected once. The sample consisted of peripheral blood. The receptors derive from a woman aged 40 to 55 with COVID-19, enrolled during active disease.

This sequence joins TRBV2 and TRBJ2-1; maybe TRBD2 (5 bases). In germline, CDR1 is SNHLY, CDR2 FYNNEI. This CDR3 contains 15 residues. The germline V and J ends were trimmed by 5 bases and 0 bases, with 11 bases remaining between them. The CDR3 here is CASSSRGISYNEQFF. CDR3 DNA: TGTGCCAGCAGTTCTCGGGGAATCTCCTACAATGAGCAGTTCTTC.

This sequence joins TRBV6-5 and TRBJ1-1, with D possibly TRBD1 on 6 matching bases. V lost 8 bases, J lost 5 bases, and 12 bases lay in between. The CDR3 loop spans 12 amino acids. CDR1 and CDR2 from the germline V gene are MNHEY and SVGAGI. CDR3 DNA sequence: TGTGCCAGCGGATCAGGGGATACTGAAGCTTTCTTT. It encodes CASGSGDTEAFF.

The rearrangement joins TRBV30 to TRBJ1-4; the match to TRBD1 covers 8 bases. V lost 1 base, J lost 4 bases, and 5 bases stayed unmatched. The CDR3 is 15 residues long. Germline assignment: CDR1 GTSNPN and CDR2 SVGIG (reference sequence). This CDR3 is CAWSGPTGVNEKLFF. CDR3 sequence (DNA): TGTGCCTGGAGTGGCCCGACAGGGGTTAATGAAAAACTGTTTTTT.

V usage is TRBV27 and J usage is TRBJ2-7, with a tentative D call TRBD1 (5 bases). Germline CDR1 and CDR2: MNHEY and SMNVEV (reference sequence). The CDR3 length is 16 residues. Trimming stripped 5 bases from V and 0 bases from J, with 17 bases between. The CDR3 DNA sequence: TGTGCCAGCAGTCCTAGAGACAGCCCGAGCTCCTACGAGCAGTACTTC. It codes for CASSPRDSPSSYEQYF.

This chain uses TRBV28 with TRBJ2-7; 9 bases match TRBD1. J was trimmed by 7 bases and V by 4 bases; bases with no gene match: 8. CDR3 length: 14 amino acids. Germline V lookup: CDR1 MDHEN, CDR2 SYDVKM. The CDR3 DNA is TGTGCCAGCAGTTACAGGGGGCTGGTGAGGGAGCAGTACTTC. It codes for CASSYRGLVREQYF.

The chain combines TRBV19 with TRBJ1-2; D is uncertain. V lost 3 bases, J lost 4 bases, and 12 bases lay in between. Germline lookup yields CDR1 LNHDA and CDR2 SQIVND (reference sequence). This CDR3 contains 14 residues. The CDR3 DNA reads TGTGCCAGTAGTATCTCGGGAACGGGCTATGGCTACACCTTC. Protein sequence: CASSISGTGYGYTF.

The V and J genes are TRBV13 and TRBJ1-1; no clear D. Germline assignment: CDR1 PRHDT and CDR2 FYEKMQ (reference sequence). CDR3 length: 12 residues. V was trimmed by 1 base and J by 8 bases, leaving 8 bases between them. As DNA, the CDR3 is TGTGCCAGCAGCTTAGTGGCGGCGGAAGCTTTCTTT. It translates to CASSLVAAEAFF.

The rearrangement uses TRBV10-3 and TRBJ2-2; D gene uncertain. CDR1 is ENHRY, CDR2 SYGVKD, per germline. The CDR3 is 13 residues long. V was clipped by 4 bases and J by 6 bases, with 9 bases between them. The CDR3 DNA follows: TGTGCCATCAGTGTGCAGGCCCCCGGGGAGCTGTTTTTT. Its protein product is CAISVQAPGELFF.

This chain uses TRBV6-5 with TRBJ2-5; D gene uncertain. Germline lookup yields CDR1 MNHEY and CDR2 SVGAGI. This CDR3 spans 14 amino acids. The V gene lost 6 bases and the J gene lost 4 bases, with 15 bases spanning the gap. CDR3 DNA sequence: TGTGCCAGCAGCTACGACCAGGTCGGAGAGACCCAGTACTTC. As protein: CASSYDQVGETQYF.

The V call is TRBV7-8, the J call TRBJ2-1; TRBD2 might be the D (7 bases). CDR3 length: 16 amino acids. Trimming stripped 3 bases from V and 4 bases from J, with 16 bases between. The germline CDR1 and CDR2 sequences are SGHVS and FQNEAQ. CDR3 bases: TGTGCCAGCAGCTTGGCTCGGGGGGCCGGATACAATGAGCAGTTCTTC. Translation: CASSLARGAGYNEQFF.

V is TRBV7-3 and J is TRBJ2-1; D call uncertain. Germline V gene data show CDR1 as SGHTA and CDR2 as FQGTGA. Trimming stripped 2 bases from V and 7 bases from J, with 15 bases between. The CDR3 totals 15 residues. In DNA form, the CDR3 reads TGTGCCAGCAGCTTATTTGGCGGTTTGGAGAATGAGCAGTTCTTC. Translation gives CASSLFGGLENEQFF.

Only a few counts were recorded for this clone. The rearrangement links TRBV6-5 to TRBJ1-1; D is unresolved. V lost 7 bases to trimming and J lost 2 bases, with 11 bases between them. Germline V CDR1 and CDR2: MNHEY, SVGAGI. The length of the CDR3 is 13 residues. CDR3 loop: CASIASTNTEAFF. DNA for the CDR3: TGTGCCAGCATTGCCAGTACCAACACTGAAGCTTTCTTT.

This clone has just a few counts. The chain joins TRBV2 to TRBJ1-4, with TRBD1 identical over 7 bases. V lost 6 bases and J lost 6; bases outside the gene matches: 7. Germline V lookup: CDR1 SNHLY, CDR2 FYNNEI. This CDR3 region has 14 residues. The CDR3 spells CASRAFDRDEKLFF. The CDR3 region has the DNA TGTGCCAGCAGAGCATTCGACAGGGATGAAAAACTGTTTTTT.

The chain couples TRBV12-3 or TRBV12-4 to TRBJ1-2, with TRBD1 as a possible D gene (6 bases). This CDR3 has 10 amino acids. The V end lost 5 bases, the J end lost 13 bases, and 11 bases lay between the germline ends. CDR3 DNA sequence: TGTGCCAGCAGTCTAGGGGACATCACCTTC. It is translated as CASSLGDITF.

J is TRBJ2-1 and V is TRBV24-1; TRBD2 aligns across 10 bases. V was pared by 3 bases and J by 4 bases, with 5 bases of the junction left unmatched. Germline CDR1 KGHDR, CDR2 SFDVKD. The CDR3 loop spans 16 amino acids. The CDR3 reads CATSDGAGGRYNEQFF. In nucleotides, the CDR3 is TGTGCCACCAGTGATGGAGCGGGGGGGCGTTACAATGAGCAGTTCTTC.

V gene TRBV27 combines with J gene TRBJ2-1; weak D call: TRBD2 (6 bases). Germline V gene sequence: CDR1 MNHEY, CDR2 SMNVEV (reference sequence). CDR3 length: 12 amino acids. V was pared by 3 bases and J by 8 bases, with 8 bases between. The chain's CDR3 is CASSFPGDEQFF. In DNA, the CDR3 is TGTGCCAGCAGTTTCCCGGGGGATGAGCAGTTCTTC.

The chain joins TRBV5-1 to TRBJ1-1; D is unclear. With 2 bases removed from V and 7 bases from J, the gap between germline ends came to 15 bases. The CDR3 sequence is 14 residues long. Germline loops: CDR1 SGHRS, CDR2 YFSETQ. The CDR3 reads CASSFESPYGEAFF. CDR3 DNA: TGCGCCAGCAGCTTTGAGAGCCCTTACGGTGAAGCTTTCTTT.

The V gene is TRBV2, the J gene TRBJ1-4; 7 positions agree with TRBD1. Germline loops: CDR1 SNHLY, CDR2 FYNNEI. This CDR3 contains 15 residues. Germline trimming cut 1 base from V and 1 base from J; bases unmatched to any gene: 0. CDR3 residues: CASSEGDRTNEKLFF. The DNA for the CDR3 is TGTGCCAGCAGTGAAGGGGACAGAACTAATGAAAAACTGTTTTTT.

The J gene is TRBJ2-5, the V gene TRBV6-5; TRBD2 matches 9 bases. Germline assignment: CDR1 MNHEY and CDR2 SVGAGI. After removal of 5 bases from V and 5 bases from J, the junction contained 9 bases not matched to a gene. The CDR3 sequence is 15 residues long. CDR3: CASSPLAGRGETQYF. Here the CDR3 DNA reads TGTGCCAGCAGTCCTCTAGCGGGGAGGGGGGAGACCCAGTACTTC.

The V gene is TRBV9, the J gene TRBJ1-1; D unclear. The V gene lost 5 bases and the J gene lost 6 bases, with 17 bases spanning the gap. Germline lookup yields CDR1 SGDLS and CDR2 YYNGEE. The CDR3 is 14 amino acids. Here the CDR3 reads CASSRGKGFPEAFF. Here the CDR3 DNA reads TGTGCCAGCAGTAGAGGGAAGGGTTTCCCTGAAGCTTTCTTT.

The chain combines TRBV2 with TRBJ2-2, with 15 bases aligning to TRBD2. The germline CDR1 and CDR2 sequences are SNHLY and FYNNEI. CDR3 length equals 20 residues. The J segment lost 4 bases and the V segment lost 6 bases, leaving 15 bases of the junction unmatched. The CDR3 nucleotides read TGTGCCAGCAGCGGAGGGACTAGCGGGAGGACCCAAGTAATCACCGGGGAGCTGTTTTTT. Translated, it gives CASSGGTSGRTQVITGELFF.

This clone was seen a few times. The CDR3 sequence: CASTRVTRGGELFF. CDR3 DNA: TGTGCCAGCACTCGGGTGACTAGGGGCGGGGAGCTGTTTTTT. The chain uses TRBV3-1 (or the pseudogene TRBV3-2) and TRBJ2-2, with D perhaps matching TRBD2 (6 bases). V was pared by 7 bases and J by 7 bases, with 16 bases between. CDR1 is LGHDT, CDR2 YNNKEL, per germline (reference sequence). The CDR3 length is 14 residues.

The chain carries TRBV2 and TRBJ2-7, with 7 bases matching TRBD1. The germline V gene has CDR1 SNHLY and CDR2 FYNNEI. The CDR3 extends over 14 amino acids. Trimming at V came to 7 bases and at J to 7 bases, leaving 13 bases not matched to a gene. CDR3 protein: CASNLQQGMEEQYF. CDR3 DNA sequence: TGTGCCAGCAACCTCCAACAGGGGATGGAGGAGCAGTACTTC.

This clone came up once. The CDR3 DNA reads TGTGCCAGCAGTGATATTACAGGGGGCTACAATGAGCAGTTCTTC. This translates into CASSDITGGYNEQFF. The J gene is TRBJ2-1, the V gene TRBV6-1, with 8 positions matching TRBD1. The CDR3 runs to 15 residues. Germline values: CDR1 MNHNS, CDR2 SASEGT. The J segment lost 3 bases and the V segment lost 3 bases, leaving 4 bases of the junction unmatched.

This clone was counted a single time. One junction end does not reproduce the germline sequence, and a read error may be involved. The V gene is TRBV7-3, the J gene TRBJ2-5, with 8 positions matching TRBD2. CDR1 is SGHTA and CDR2 is FQGTGA in the germline V gene. The CDR3 loop spans 12 amino acids. The CDR3 DNA reads as TGTGCCAGCAGACCCCCCGGGGGGCGGGAGGACTTC. Translating it yields CASRPPGGREDF.

This chain joins TRBV9 and TRBJ2-5; D is possibly TRBD2 (6 bases). CDR3 size: 13 residues. With 2 bases removed from V and 2 bases from J, the gap between germline ends came to 7 bases. Germline V gene sequence: CDR1 SGDLS, CDR2 YYNGEE. CDR3 DNA sequence: TGTGCCAGCAGCGTCAGCGGGCAAGAGACCCAGTACTTC. Protein: CASSVSGQETQYF. Complete variable domain (other parts from reference TRBV9 and TRBJ2-5): DSGVTQTPKHLITATGQRVTLRCSPRSGDLSVYWYQQSLDQGLQFLIQYYNGEERAKGNILERFSAQQFPDLHSELNLSSLELGDSALYFCASSVSGQETQYFGPGTRLLVL.

This clone was found a few times. The chain joins TRBV20-1 to TRBJ2-3; D unresolved. The CDR3 sequence is 10 residues long. Germline-derived CDR1 and CDR2 are DFQATT and SNEGSKA (reference sequence). With 7 bases removed from V and 6 bases from J, the gap between germline ends came to 8 bases. The CDR3: CSVYSDTQYF. The CDR3 region has the DNA TGCAGTGTTTACTCCGATACGCAGTATTTT.

The V call is TRBV7-6, the J call TRBJ2-3; the D gene is possibly TRBD2 (5 bases). CDR3 size: 14 residues. CDR1 is SGHVS and CDR2 is FNYEAQ in the germline V gene. Trimming removed 8 bases from V and 1 base from J, with 13 bases in between. Written as DNA, the CDR3 is TGTGCCAGCGCCCTTGGGAGAGGCACAGATACGCAGTATTTT. Translated, it gives CASALGRGTDTQYF. The whole variable domain, filled in from reference TRBV7-6 and TRBJ2-3, reads GAGVSQSPRYKVTKRGQDVALRCDPISGHVSLYWYRQALGQGPEFLTYFNYEAQQDKSGLPNDRFSAERPEGSISTLTIQRTEQRDSAMYRCASALGRGTDTQYFGPGTRLTVL.

The chain has TRBV7-8 and TRBJ2-5, with D perhaps matching TRBD2 (6 bases). Trimming cost V 7 bases and J 2 bases, with 14 bases left between them. The CDR3 consists of 14 residues. Germline V gene data show CDR1 as SGHVS and CDR2 as FQNEAQ. This CDR3 reads CASKFAGPQETQYF. The DNA for the CDR3 is TGTGCCAGCAAATTTGCGGGGCCGCAAGAGACCCAGTACTTC. The whole variable domain, filled in from reference TRBV7-8 and TRBJ2-5, reads GAGVSQSPRYKVAKRGQDVALRCDPISGHVSLFWYQQALGQGPEFLTYFQNEAQLDKSGLPSDRFFAERPEGSVSTLKIQRTQQEDSAVYLCASKFAGPQETQYFGPGTRLLVL.

The V call is TRBV19, the J call TRBJ2-1; the match to TRBD1 covers 7 bases. This CDR3 spans 14 amino acids. Germline CDR1 and CDR2: LNHDA and SQIVND (reference sequence). With V trimmed by 3 bases and J by 9 bases, 8 bases remained unmatched. The CDR3 region is CASSITGVRGEQFF. Written as DNA, the CDR3 is TGTGCCAGTAGTATCACAGGGGTGAGGGGTGAGCAGTTCTTC.

The table lists this clone with a few counts. The rearrangement joins TRBV9 to TRBJ1-1; the D gene is possibly TRBD1 (6 bases). Trimming pared 4 bases from V and 0 bases from J, leaving 28 bases between. This CDR3 contains 20 residues. CDR1 is SGDLS, CDR2 YYNGEE, per germline. CDR3 region: CASSPYLYQGTQGVNTEAFF. CDR3 bases: TGTGCCAGCAGCCCTTATCTTTACCAGGGGACCCAAGGGGTGAACACTGAAGCTTTCTTT.

The V call is TRBV19, the J call TRBJ2-5; 11 positions agree with TRBD2. V lost 7 bases to trimming and J lost 5 bases; unmatched junction nucleotides: 6. From germline, CDR1 is LNHDA and CDR2 SQIVND (reference sequence). This CDR3 region has 14 residues. The CDR3 DNA reads TGTGCCAGTACCACTAGCGGGGGACGCGAGACCCAGTACTTC. As protein: CASTTSGGRETQYF.